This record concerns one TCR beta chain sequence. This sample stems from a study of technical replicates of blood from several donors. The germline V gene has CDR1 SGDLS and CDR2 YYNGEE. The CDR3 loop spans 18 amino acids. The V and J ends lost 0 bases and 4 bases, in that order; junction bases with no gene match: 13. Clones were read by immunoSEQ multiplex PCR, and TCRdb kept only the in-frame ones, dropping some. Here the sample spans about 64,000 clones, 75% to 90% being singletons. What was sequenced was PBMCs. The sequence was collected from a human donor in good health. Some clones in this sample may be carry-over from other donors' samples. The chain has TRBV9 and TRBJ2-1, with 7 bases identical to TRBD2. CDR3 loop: CASSVAIRGAGDYNEQFF. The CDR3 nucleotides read TGTGCCAGCAGCGTAGCTATTAGAGGGGCGGGGGATTACAATGAGCAGTTCTTC. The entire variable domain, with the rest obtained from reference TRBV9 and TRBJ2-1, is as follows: DSGVTQTPKHLITATGQRVTLRCSPRSGDLSVYWYQQSLDQGLQFLIQYYNGEERAKGNILERFSAQQFPDLHSELNLSSLELGDSALYFCASSVAIRGAGDYNEQFFGPGTRLTVL.